One and the same sample provided the 27 T cell receptor beta chains below, sequenced in a study of CD8+CD57+ T cells in acquired aplastic anemia. Genomic DNA was employed as the template in profiling TCR beta VDJ and CDR3. MiXCR was run by TCRdb on the reads, yielding one entry per CDR3 protein. This sample has more than 200,000 distinct CDR3 sequences, with 40% to 60% found just once. Previously, flow cytometry had revealed CD8+CD57+ cell expansion in the patients chosen for sequencing. The sequencing sample was made of sorted CD4+, CD8+, or CD8+CD57+ T cells (not recorded which) from PBMCs. The receptors stem from a human donor with aplastic anemia.

This clonotype was counted many times. This chain joins TRBV25-1 and TRBJ2-6; D may be TRBD1 (5 bases). The V end lost 7 bases, the J end lost 0 bases, and 19 bases lay between the germline ends. Germline CDR1 reads MGHDK; CDR2 reads SYGVNS. The CDR3 contains 18 residues. The CDR3: CASIPRSGIASGANVLTF. DNA of the CDR3: TGTGCCAGCATTCCCCGGTCAGGGATAGCCTCTGGGGCCAACGTCCTGACTTTC.

The chain is built from TRBV10-3 and TRBJ2-1; D possibly corresponds to TRBD2 (5 bases). Trimming removed 6 bases from V and 5 bases from J, with 17 bases in between. From germline, CDR1 is ENHRY and CDR2 SYGVKD. The CDR3 contains 15 residues. This CDR3 reads CAISEAEGLDNEQFF. DNA of the CDR3: TGTGCCATCAGCGAAGCTGAGGGTCTGGACAATGAGCAGTTCTTC.

In its sample, this clonotype was seen many times. The chain has TRBV5-1 and TRBJ1-4; TRBD1 aligns across 7 bases. In germline, CDR1 is SGHRS, CDR2 YFSETQ. V lost 0 bases, J lost 8 bases, and 4 bases stayed unmatched. CDR3 length: 14 amino acids. CDR3 in DNA: TGCGCCAGCAGCTTGGGACAGGGAGAAGAAAAACTGTTTTTT. Amino acids: CASSLGQGEEKLFF. Variable domain in full (rest from reference TRBV5-1 and TRBJ1-4): KAGVTQTPRYLIKTRGQQVTLSCSPISGHRSVSWYQQTPGQGLQFLFEYFSETQRNKGNFPGRFSGRQFSNSRSEMNVSTLELGDSALYLCASSLGQGEEKLFFGSGTQLSVL.

The chain uses TRBV10-3 and TRBJ2-1, with 7 positions matching TRBD2. V was pared by 2 bases and J by 0 bases, with 16 bases of the junction left unmatched. The CDR3 consists of 20 residues. Germline-derived CDR1 and CDR2 are ENHRY and SYGVKD. The CDR3 sequence: CAISERPHRGVDHSYNEQFF. CDR3 sequence (DNA): TGTGCCATCAGTGAGAGGCCACATCGGGGGGTAGACCACTCCTACAATGAGCAGTTCTTC.

The sample holds many counts of this clonotype. This sequence joins TRBV13 and TRBJ2-3; TRBD2 agrees at 16 bases. This CDR3 is built from 17 residues. V lost 3 bases to trimming and J lost 5 bases; unmatched junction nucleotides: 5. Germline-derived CDR1 and CDR2 are PRHDT and FYEKMQ (reference sequence). CDR3 DNA: TGTGCCAGCAGCTTCTCCGGGACTAGCGGGGGGGTAGATACGCAGTATTTT. Its translation is CASSFSGTSGGVDTQYF.

This CDR3 is CASSSPTGWDEQFF. The CDR3 DNA is TGTGCCAGCAGTTCCCCGACAGGGTGGGACGAGCAGTTCTTC. This chain links TRBV12-5 with TRBJ2-1; 7 nucleotides line up with TRBD1. The germline CDR1 and CDR2 sequences are LGHNT and FRNRAP. CDR3 length: 14 residues.

CDR3 residues: CASSSHAGGPSYEQYF. CDR3 nucleotide sequence: TGTGCCAGCAGCTCACACGCGGGGGGGCCTTCCTACGAGCAGTACTTC. This chain uses TRBV7-2 with TRBJ2-4; TRBD2 aligns across 9 bases. Matching the DNA end better, TRBJ2-7 makes the J call doubtful. Germline V gene data show CDR1 as SGHTA and CDR2 as FQGNSA. The CDR3 covers 16 residues.

This clonotype was counted once. The CDR3 DNA follows: TGTGCCACCAGGGGGCGAAGCAATCAGCCCCAGCATTTT. Its translation is CATRGRSNQPQHF. The V and J genes are TRBV15 and TRBJ1-5; D may be TRBD1 (5 bases). V lost 6 bases and J lost 1, with 7 bases in between. The length of the CDR3 is 13 residues. Germline lookup yields CDR1 LNHNV and CDR2 YYDKDF (reference sequence).

For this clonotype: A read error may account for a junction end that differs from germline. The V call is TRBV9, the J call TRBJ1-1, with 12 bases lining up with TRBD1. The CDR3 sequence is 15 residues long. CDR1 and CDR2 (germline): SGDLS, YYNGEE. CDR3 in amino acids: CASSLGTGGLTEALF. The CDR3 coding sequence is TGTGCCAGCAGCCTGGGGACAGGGGGCTTGACTGAAGCTCTCTTT.

This clonotype was picked up many times. In nucleotides, the CDR3 is TGTGCCAGCAGCGTCGACCCTACAGGATCATCGCCCCAGCATTTT. Protein product: CASSVDPTGSSPQHF. The chain combines TRBV9 with TRBJ1-5, with D possibly TRBD1 on 5 matching bases. V shed 2 bases and J shed 9 bases, with 18 bases lying between them. The CDR3 covers 15 residues. Per germline, CDR1 SGDLS and CDR2 YYNGEE.

The V call is TRBV9, the J call TRBJ1-2; no clear D gene. V was pared by 4 bases and J by 7 bases, with 11 bases between. Per the germline V gene, CDR1 is SGDLS and CDR2 is YYNGEE. The CDR3 is 12 amino acids. DNA of the CDR3: TGTGCCAGCAGCCTGGGGATTGGTGGCTACACCTTC. It translates to CASSLGIGGYTF.

A remark on this clonotype: The junction differs from germline at one of its ends, possibly a read error. The V call is TRBV20-1, the J call TRBJ2-7; unclear D gene. Germline CDR1 and CDR2: DFQATT and SNEGSKA (reference sequence). The CDR3 covers 15 residues. The CDR3 sequence: CSARALSYSGYERYF. The CDR3 DNA follows: TGCAGTGCTAGAGCTCTATCGTACAGTGGCTACGAGCGGTACTTC.

This clonotype was found many times. The chain links TRBV5-1 to TRBJ2-1, with D perhaps TRBD2 (6 bases). The CDR3 extends over 13 amino acids. The germline CDR1 and CDR2 sequences are SGHRS and YFSETQ. V lost 2 bases and J lost 9, with 12 bases in between. CDR3 sequence (DNA): TGCGCCAGCAGCTTACGGAGGGGAAGTGAGCAGTTCTTC. Translated, it gives CASSLRRGSEQFF.

There are many counts of this clonotype. The V call is TRBV19, the J call TRBJ2-1; 8 nucleotides align to TRBD2. Germline V gives CDR1 LNHDA, CDR2 SQIVND (reference sequence). The CDR3 spans 14 residues. V gave up 5 bases and J gave up 5 bases; unmatched junction bases: 5. DNA for the CDR3: TGTGCCAGTAGTCTAAGCGGGGGTCACAATGAGCAGTTCTTC. Translation: CASSLSGGHNEQFF.

The rearrangement uses TRBV20-1 and TRBJ2-7; 8 bases agree with TRBD1. V dropped 6 bases and J dropped 3; count of bases not matched to a gene: 10. Germline-derived CDR1 and CDR2 are DFQATT and SNEGSKA (reference sequence). The CDR3 covers 14 residues. CDR3: CSATTGTGVYEQYF. The CDR3 DNA is TGCAGTGCCACAACCGGGACAGGAGTCTACGAGCAGTACTTC.

The chain has TRBV24-1 and TRBJ1-1, with 9 bases lining up with TRBD1. With 6 bases clipped from V and 7 bases from J, the junction kept 14 bases outside the gene matches. This CDR3 has 16 amino acids. Per germline, CDR1 KGHDR and CDR2 SFDVKD. CDR3 in DNA: TGTGCCACCAGTCTTCCGGGACAGGGCAGAAAAAATGAAGCTTTCTTT. Translation gives CATSLPGQGRKNEAFF.

This clonotype was observed at least ten times. CDR3 amino acids: CSVGQPQHF. DNA of the CDR3: TGCAGTGTCGGTCAGCCCCAGCATTTT. The V and J genes are TRBV20-1 and TRBJ1-5, with unresolved D. This CDR3 comprises 9 residues. Per germline, CDR1 DFQATT and CDR2 SNEGSKA (reference sequence). The V end was cut by 7 bases, the J end by 6 bases, with 4 bases between.

For this clonotype: The germline gene is not matched at one end of the junction; a read error may be the cause. The chain employs TRBV24-1 and TRBJ2-6; the D is unclear. This CDR3 has 15 residues. Germline CDR1 reads KGHDR; CDR2 reads SFDVKD. CDR3 bases: TGTGCCACCGGTGACTCTCTCTCTGGGGCCAACGTCCTGACTTTC. This gives the protein CATGDSLSGANVLTF.

The genes are TRBV7-3 and TRBJ2-2; 11 bases map to TRBD1. The CDR3 runs 17 residues. The V segment lost 5 bases and the J segment 8 bases; nucleotides outside the gene matches: 13. Germline V gene sequence: CDR1 SGHTA, CDR2 FQGTGA. CDR3 protein: CASSGRPGQGVMGELFF. The DNA for the CDR3 is TGTGCCAGCAGCGGTCGCCCGGGACAGGGGGTAATGGGGGAGCTGTTTTTT.

The genes are TRBV7-8 and TRBJ2-3; D is perhaps TRBD2 (5 bases). CDR1 and CDR2 from the germline V gene are SGHVS and FQNEAQ. V gave up 0 bases and J gave up 6 bases, with 10 bases separating them. The CDR3 loop spans 14 amino acids. CDR3 bases: TGTGCCAGCAGCTTAGCTCTAGCAGAGGATACGCAGTATTTT. Translating it yields CASSLALAEDTQYF.

For this clonotype: A junction end diverges from the germline sequence, so it may reflect a read error. CDR3 sequence reads: CASNGEPGNTVYF. The DNA for the CDR3 is TGTGCCAGCAACGGTGAACCTGGAAACACCGTATATTTT. The V gene is TRBV2, the J gene TRBJ1-3, with no clear D. CDR1 is SNHLY, CDR2 FYNNEI, per germline. The CDR3 extends over 13 amino acids.

This clonotype has just one count. This clone may be a read error of a much larger clone one base away. This rearrangement joins TRBV5-4 to TRBJ1-2; TRBD1 agrees at 7 bases. The CDR3 runs 15 residues. The trim removed 4 bases at V and 7 bases at J, leaving 13 bases unmatched. CDR1 is SGHNT and CDR2 is YYREEE in the germline V gene (reference sequence). The DNA of the CDR3 is TGTGCCAGCAGCCTCGGGGCAGGGGGATCGGGTGGCTACACCTTC. Translation: CASSLGAGGSGGYTF.

The rearrangement joins TRBV6-5 to TRBJ1-1; tentatively, D is TRBD1 (5 bases). The CDR3 is 13 amino acids. Germline assignment: CDR1 MNHEY and CDR2 SVGAGI. V shed 6 bases and J shed 3 bases, with 11 bases lying between them. Here the CDR3 DNA reads TGTGCCAGCAGGGGGACCTGGGACACTGAAGCTTTCTTT. Its protein product is CASRGTWDTEAFF.

At least ten counts were recorded for this clonotype. The chain has TRBV20-1 and TRBJ2-2, with unresolved D. Trimming took off 5 bases at V and 1 base at J, with 8 bases between the two ends. The germline CDR1 and CDR2 sequences are DFQATT and SNEGSKA (reference sequence). The CDR3 runs to 13 residues. CDR3 residues: CSAPGWNTGELFF. The DNA of the CDR3 is TGCAGTGCTCCCGGATGGAACACCGGGGAGCTGTTTTTT.

This chain uses TRBV9 with TRBJ2-1; 7 bases line up with TRBD2. The J segment lost 7 bases and the V segment lost 4 bases, leaving 5 bases of the junction unmatched. The CDR3 has 13 amino acids. Germline values: CDR1 SGDLS, CDR2 YYNGEE. The CDR3 DNA is TGTGCCAGCAGCACGAGCGGGGTGAATGAGCAGTTCTTC. This codes for CASSTSGVNEQFF.

Many counts were recorded for this clonotype. V is TRBV19 and J is TRBJ2-2, with D possibly being TRBD1 (6 bases). CDR1 LNHDA and CDR2 SQIVND come from the germline V gene (reference sequence). The CDR3 spans 15 residues. V lost 7 bases and J lost 4, with 16 bases in between. The CDR3 nucleotides are TGTGCCAGTAAGGTTGGGGGCCATTCCACCGGGGAGCTGTTTTTT. Translation: CASKVGGHSTGELFF.

This chain links TRBV9 with TRBJ1-2, with D possibly being TRBD1 (6 bases). Trimming stripped 0 bases from V and 4 bases from J, with 13 bases between. CDR1 SGDLS and CDR2 YYNGEE come from the germline V gene. There are 15 residues in the CDR3. The CDR3 sequence: CASSVDLQGTYGYTF. As DNA, the CDR3 is TGTGCCAGCAGCGTAGATCTACAGGGTACCTATGGCTACACCTTC.